This T cell receptor (beta chain) originates from a study of molecular identifiers for immune sequencing clone quantification. General study findings and limits: Clones above 20 RNA copies contained over 98% of effector molecules and under 1% of naive molecules.

About this clonotype itself: Its matching antigen is unknown.

V gave up 3 bases and J gave up 4 bases; unmatched junction bases: 11. Germline-derived CDR1 and CDR2 are SEHNR and FQNEAQ (reference sequence). The CDR3 runs 17 residues. TCRdb itself ran the PCR reads through MiXCR, one entry per CDR3 protein. The profile covers about half a million distinct CDR3 sequences, with 25% appearing a single time and 0.7% to 0.9% taken by the ten largest. The clonotype comes from a human donor in good health. Some libraries in this study had Jurkat cell RNA spiked in. The V and J genes are TRBV7-9 and TRBJ1-2; 10 nucleotides match TRBD1. Source material: naive CD8+ T cells from blood, with Jurkat cell RNA spiked in. Subset in this sample: FACS-sorted CD8+CD4-CCR7+CD45RA+ naive T cells. CDR3 sequence: CASSFPGQGPHFYGYTF. CDR3 DNA sequence: TGTGCCAGCAGCTTTCCGGGACAGGGGCCCCACTTCTATGGCTACACCTTC.